The 15 T cell receptor beta chains presented below share a single source sample, sequenced in a study of T cell repertoires in cytomegalovirus infection. One entry per CDR3 protein, called by TCRdb with MiXCR from the reads. The repertoire includes roughly 920,000 distinct CDR3 sequences, around a third of them detected once, and more than 12% sits in the top ten. These TCRs' antigens remain unknown. The source material was cultured CD8+ T cells from PBMCs, sampled from culture after CMV antigen stimulation. The receptor set was obtained from a human donor in good health (CMV status not recorded). Some clones in this sample may be carry-over from other donors' samples.

The genes are TRBV28 and TRBJ1-2; a weak D match, TRBD1 (6 bases). CDR3 length equals 13 residues. Germline V gene sequence: CDR1 MDHEN, CDR2 SYDVKM. V lost 8 bases, J lost 4 bases, and 14 bases lay in between. In DNA, the CDR3 is TGTGCCAGCCTTGACAGGACCTTCTATGGCTACACCTTC. This gives the protein CASLDRTFYGYTF.

Regarding this clonotype: One junction end disagrees with the germline gene, perhaps due to a read error. This chain links TRBV11-2 with TRBJ2-5; tentative D call: TRBD1 (6 bases). The CDR3 sequence is 14 residues long. CDR1 and CDR2 from the germline V gene are SGHAT and FQNNGV. This CDR3 is CVSSLDPGVETQYF. The CDR3 DNA reads TGTGTCAGCAGCTTAGATCCAGGGGTCGAGACCCAGTACTTC.

This clonotype was observed many times. This chain joins TRBV4-1 and TRBJ2-2; TRBD1 matches at 7 bases. Looked up from germline, CDR1 is MGHRA and CDR2 is YSYEKL. V shed 6 bases and J 6 bases; nucleotides not matched to a gene: 7. The CDR3 length is 14 residues. As DNA, the CDR3 is TGCGCCAGCAGTAAACAGGGGCTTGCCGGGGAGCTGTTTTTT. It is translated as CASSKQGLAGELFF.

This clonotype has more than one count but fewer than ten. This sequence joins TRBV4-1 and TRBJ2-5; D is unclear. Trimming took 4 bases from V and 1 from J, leaving 16 bases between them. This CDR3 is 16 amino acids long. CDR1 is MGHRA, CDR2 YSYEKL, per germline. For the CDR3, the DNA is TGCGCCAGCAGCCTCCTCCAGTTTGCGGCCCAAGAGACCCAGTACTTC. Translated, it gives CASSLLQFAAQETQYF.

The V gene is TRBV4-1, the J gene TRBJ1-4; D is unresolved. Germline V gives CDR1 MGHRA, CDR2 YSYEKL. V was pared by 3 bases and J by 5 bases, with 13 bases between. The CDR3 spans 15 residues. The DNA for the CDR3 is TGCGCCAGCAGCCACCAGACGGAGGCGAATGAAAAACTGTTTTTT. Protein sequence: CASSHQTEANEKLFF.

This clonotype was detected a few times. This chain joins TRBV27 and TRBJ1-1; D gene uncertain. V was shortened by 3 bases and J by 7 bases, with 12 bases between the two germline ends. Germline V gives CDR1 MNHEY, CDR2 SMNVEV (reference sequence). The CDR3 length is 13 residues. CDR3 in amino acids: CASSFGERGEAFF. CDR3 DNA: TGTGCCAGCAGTTTCGGGGAAAGAGGTGAAGCTTTCTTT.

The chain combines TRBV27 with TRBJ2-7, with unresolved D. Per germline, CDR1 MNHEY and CDR2 SMNVEV (reference sequence). V was trimmed by 0 bases and J by 3 bases, leaving 12 bases between them. CDR3 length: 15 amino acids. CDR3 coding DNA: TGTGCCAGCAGTTTATCGGGCACAGAGTTCTACGAGCAGTACTTC. This codes for CASSLSGTEFYEQYF.

The rearrangement links TRBV2 to TRBJ2-7, with TRBD2 identical over 13 bases. This CDR3 is 18 amino acids long. V trimming: 6 bases; J trimming: 3 bases; junction bases outside the gene matches: 14. Looked up from germline, CDR1 is SNHLY and CDR2 is FYNNEI. The DNA of the CDR3 is TGTGCCAGCAGCTGGACTAGCGGGGGATCTGCCCCCCTCTACGAGCAGTACTTC. This translates into CASSWTSGGSAPLYEQYF.

J is TRBJ2-1 and V is TRBV2; D is uncertain. Germline V gene data show CDR1 as SNHLY and CDR2 as FYNNEI. V shed 3 bases and J shed 8 bases, with 5 bases lying between them. The length of the CDR3 is 11 residues. The CDR3 region has the DNA TGTGCCAGCAGTGATGTGGATGAGCAGTTCTTC. Translation gives CASSDVDEQFF. The variable domain in full, completed from reference TRBV2 and TRBJ2-1, reads EPEVTQTPSHQVTQMGQEVILRCVPISNHLYFYWYRQILGQKVEFLVSFYNNEISEKSEIFDDQFSVERPDGSNFTLKIRSTKLEDSAMYFCASSDVDEQFFGPGTRLTVL.

The CDR3 reads CASGGALQPYNEQFF. The CDR3 coding sequence is TGTGCTAGTGGAGGGGCCCTCCAGCCATACAATGAGCAGTTCTTC. The V and J genes are TRBV12-5 and TRBJ2-1; D may be TRBD1 (5 bases). The CDR3 totals 15 residues. CDR1 and CDR2 (germline): LGHNT, FRNRAP. Trimming left V 6 bases short and J 4 bases short, with 16 bases between.

This clonotype was recorded a few times. The chain links TRBV6-1 to TRBJ2-7, with 7 bases that match TRBD2. Unmatched junction bases numbered 8, after V lost 6 bases and J lost 0 bases. Germline CDR1 and CDR2: MNHNS and SASEGT. The CDR3 covers 15 residues. CDR3 DNA sequence: TGTGCCAGCAGGGACCCTAGCGGCTACTCCTACGAGCAGTACTTC. Its translation: CASRDPSGYSYEQYF.

This clonotype occurred once. V gene TRBV20-1 combines with J gene TRBJ1-1, with D possibly TRBD1 on 6 matching bases. V dropped 6 bases and J dropped 1 base, with 12 bases sitting between them. The CDR3 sequence is 13 residues long. The V gene's germline CDR1 is DFQATT and CDR2 SNEGSKA (reference sequence). The CDR3 spells CSAIRDTNTEAFF. In nucleotides, the CDR3 is TGCAGTGCCATAAGGGACACGAACACTGAAGCTTTCTTT.

V and J are TRBV25-1 and TRBJ2-7, with unresolved D. From germline, CDR1 is MGHDK and CDR2 SYGVNS. The CDR3 has 12 residues. V shed 2 bases and J shed 4 bases, with 6 bases lying between them. CDR3 sequence reads: CASSESFYEQYF. CDR3 nucleotides: TGTGCCAGCAGTGAAAGCTTTTACGAGCAGTACTTC.

This clonotype has only a few counts. V and J are TRBV7-6 and TRBJ1-1; D not resolved. Germline CDR1 and CDR2: SGHVS and FNYEAQ. V lost 2 bases to trimming and J lost 7 bases, with 11 bases between them. CDR3 length: 13 residues. CDR3 sequence: CASSLSLDGEAFF. The CDR3 DNA sequence: TGTGCCAGCAGCTTAAGTCTCGACGGTGAAGCTTTCTTT.

Ten or more counts support this clonotype. The chain links TRBV19 to TRBJ2-5; the match to TRBD2 covers 11 bases. This CDR3 has 15 residues. The ends lost 6 bases at V and 4 bases at J; junction bases unmatched: 7. Germline V gene lookup returns CDR1 LNHDA and CDR2 SQIVND (reference sequence). The CDR3 protein is CASSSGLAVPETQYF. The DNA of the CDR3 is TGTGCCAGTAGCTCGGGACTAGCGGTACCAGAGACCCAGTACTTC.